This T cell receptor beta chain is drawn from a study of T-cell memory formation after mild COVID-19. Study-level points and caveats: Second-wave clones reaching peak frequency on day 37 lacked confirmed SARS-CoV-2 specificity. Several responding clones turned up in pre-infection memory, indicating that cross-reactive memory may have taken part.

The germline V gene has CDR1 SGHRS and CDR2 YFSETQ. CDR3 size: 13 residues. The germline V and J ends were trimmed by 7 bases and 2 bases, with 11 bases remaining between them. This clonotype was seen at least ten times. Antigen specificity is unknown. MiXCR, applied by TCRdb to the 5' RACE reads, yields one record per CDR3 protein. The table includes roughly 340,000 distinct CDR3 sequences, approximately 16% detected once. Sequencing input: PBMCs or a T cell subset sorted from them (not recorded which). V usage is TRBV5-1 and J usage is TRBJ2-3; no clear D. The receptor's source is a man younger than 35 who had mild COVID-19 (a few samples of this study predate the infection). Cell type and time point are not known. The CDR3 bases are TGCGCCAGCGGGCCTCGTGACACAGATACGCAGTATTTT. Translating gives CASGPRDTDTQYF.